The clone carrying this T cell receptor (beta chain) came up once. Its cognate antigen is unknown. Other DNA sequences from this sample encode an identical CDR3 as well. The data derive from a study of shared clonotypes between healthy human individuals. General study points: The genetic and exposure-history diversity represented was limited by few donors. Non-shared clonotypes displayed generation probabilities falling below those of clonotypes present in all four donors.

Naive-designated CD8 cells lacked CD45RO, were positively enriched for CCR7, and omitted terminally differentiated effector memory CD45RA+ cells. Generated by immunoSEQ multiplex PCR, the TCRdb table keeps only in-frame clones and is missing some. The repertoire includes hundreds of thousands of clones, roughly 95% of them detected once, and approximately 0.11% sits in the top ten. The CDR3 is 11 amino acids. Germline V gene sequence: CDR1 SGHAT, CDR2 FQNNGV. Trimming shortened V by 4 bases and J by 3 bases, and 4 bases separated the two germline ends. Material for sequencing was naive CD8+ T cells sorted from blood. The chain carries TRBV11-2 and TRBJ2-7; D unclear. The TCR was taken from a woman in her thirties in good health. The CDR3 DNA sequence: TGTGCCAGCAGCTCCAACTACGAGCAGTACTTC. It encodes CASSSNYEQYF. The full variable domain, in which reference TRBV11-2 and TRBJ2-7 provide the parts outside the CDR3, is EAGVAQSPRYKIIEKRQSVAFWCNPISGHATLYWYQQILGQGPKLLIQFQNNGVVDDSQLPKDRFSAERLKGVDSTLKIQPAKLEDSAVYLCASSSNYEQYFGPGTRLTVT.